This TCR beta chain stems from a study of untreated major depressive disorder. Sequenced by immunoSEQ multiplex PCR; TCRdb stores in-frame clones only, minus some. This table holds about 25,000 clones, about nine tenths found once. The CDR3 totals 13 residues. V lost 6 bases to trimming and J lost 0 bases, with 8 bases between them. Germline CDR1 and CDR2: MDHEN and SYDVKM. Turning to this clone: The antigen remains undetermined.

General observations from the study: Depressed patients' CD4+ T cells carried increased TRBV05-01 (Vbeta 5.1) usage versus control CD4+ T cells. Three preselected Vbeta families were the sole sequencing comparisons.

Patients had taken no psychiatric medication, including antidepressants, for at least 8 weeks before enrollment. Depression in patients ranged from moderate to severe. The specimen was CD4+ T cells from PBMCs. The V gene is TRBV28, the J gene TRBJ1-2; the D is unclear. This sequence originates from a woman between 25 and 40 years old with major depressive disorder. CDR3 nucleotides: TGTGCCAGCAGCGGGAATCCTAACTATGGCTACACCTTC. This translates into CASSGNPNYGYTF.